This entry lists 11 T cell receptor beta chains sequenced from one sample in a study of CD8 T cells in ankylosing spondylitis. TCRdb reanalysed the 5' RACE reads using MiXCR and keeps one entry per CDR3 protein. This sample has a few hundred thousand distinct CDR3 sequences, with roughly 12% found just once. Material: blood, either unsorted or a sorted T cell fraction (not recorded which). The receptors here all came from a female donor with ankylosing spondylitis or in good health (not recorded which).

This clonotype was seen only a few times. The chain couples TRBV27 to TRBJ2-2, with 7 bases aligning to TRBD1. The germline gives CDR1 MNHEY, CDR2 SMNVEV (reference sequence). Trimming at V came to 0 bases and at J to 6 bases, leaving 7 bases not matched to a gene. The CDR3 is 16 residues long. The CDR3 protein is CASSLSTGQIPGELFF. CDR3 DNA sequence: TGTGCCAGCAGTTTATCGACAGGGCAAATTCCCGGGGAGCTGTTTTTT.

This clonotype has only a few counts. The chain joins TRBV12-3 or TRBV12-4 to TRBJ2-2, with TRBD2 identical over 9 bases. There are 14 residues in the CDR3. Trimming cost V 6 bases and J 8 bases; bases outside gene matches: 7. In DNA, the CDR3 is TGTGCCAGCAGGGAGCGGGGGGCCGGGGGGGAGCTGTTTTTT. Its translation: CASRERGAGGELFF.

This chain joins TRBV28 and TRBJ2-1, with 11 bases matching TRBD2. V shed 7 bases and J 4 bases; nucleotides not matched to a gene: 9. CDR1 and CDR2 (germline): MDHEN, SYDVKM. The CDR3 length is 16 residues. In DNA, the CDR3 is TGTGCCAGCACTCGATCGGGACTAGCGGCTTACAATGAGCAGTTCTTC. As protein: CASTRSGLAAYNEQFF. Full variable domain (remainder filled in from reference TRBV28 and TRBJ2-1): DVKVTQSSRYLVKRTGEKVFLECVQDMDHENMFWYRQDPGLGLRLIYFSYDVKMKEKGDIPEGYSVSREKKERFSLILESASTNQTSMYLCASTRSGLAAYNEQFFGPGTRLTVL.

This clonotype was counted ten times or more. This chain links TRBV20-1 with TRBJ2-7, with 11 bases identical to TRBD2. The CDR3 extends over 15 amino acids. CDR1 and CDR2 from the germline V gene are DFQATT and SNEGSKA (reference sequence). The J segment lost 6 bases and the V segment lost 5 bases, leaving 12 bases of the junction unmatched. CDR3 sequence reads: CSAPLPTSGSPEQYF. In nucleotides, the CDR3 is TGCAGTGCTCCCCTCCCCACTAGCGGGAGTCCCGAGCAGTACTTC.

This clonotype was detected ten times or more. This chain connects TRBV9 to TRBJ2-7; D is perhaps TRBD2 (6 bases). The germline gives CDR1 SGDLS, CDR2 YYNGEE. Trimming took 3 bases from V and 6 from J, leaving 19 bases between them. The CDR3 totals 15 residues. The CDR3 region is CASSARGTSLGEQYF. The CDR3 DNA is TGTGCCAGCAGCGCACGAGGGACTTCCTTAGGCGAGCAGTACTTC.

This clonotype was counted between two and nine times. V gene TRBV20-1 combines with J gene TRBJ2-7; TRBD2 agrees at 7 bases. CDR1 and CDR2 from the germline V gene are DFQATT and SNEGSKA (reference sequence). The CDR3 has 13 amino acids. The CDR3 nucleotides are TGCAGGGCCGAGCGGGAAACCTCCTACGAGCAGTACTTC. The encoded protein is CRAERETSYEQYF.

This clonotype came up a few times. The chain has TRBV20-1 and TRBJ2-1, with D tentatively TRBD1 or TRBD2 (5 bases each). Germline CDR1 and CDR2: DFQATT and SNEGSKA (reference sequence). CDR3 length equals 14 residues. V gave up 1 base and J gave up 4 bases, with 11 bases separating them. The DNA of the CDR3 is TGCAGTGCTAGAGGGACGGGGACGTACAATGAGCAGTTCTTC. Translation gives CSARGTGTYNEQFF.

This clonotype has a count of ten or more. V usage is TRBV5-5 and J usage is TRBJ2-5; 8 positions agree with TRBD2. This CDR3 spans 16 amino acids. Germline assignment: CDR1 SGHKS and CDR2 YYEKEE (reference sequence). The V segment lost 2 bases and the J segment 1 base; nucleotides outside the gene matches: 7. The chain's CDR3 is CASSFIAGTGQETQYF. CDR3 DNA sequence: TGTGCCAGCAGCTTCATAGCGGGAACGGGCCAAGAGACCCAGTACTTC.

This clonotype was detected ten times or more. The V gene is TRBV5-1, the J gene TRBJ1-1; 7 bases match TRBD1. The CDR3 extends over 17 amino acids. The trim removed 4 bases at V and 0 bases at J, leaving 12 bases unmatched. Germline loops: CDR1 SGHRS, CDR2 YFSETQ. The CDR3 DNA follows: TGCGCCAGCAGCCCCGCCCTGGACAGGAACATGAACACTGAAGCTTTCTTT. Its protein product is CASSPALDRNMNTEAFF.

This clonotype has a count of ten or more. This chain links TRBV5-1 with TRBJ2-2; TRBD1 is a possible D gene (6 bases). The CDR3 has 14 residues. Germline loops: CDR1 SGHRS, CDR2 YFSETQ. The germline V and J ends were trimmed by 5 bases and 4 bases, with 12 bases remaining between them. The CDR3 nucleotides read TGCGCCAGCAGAGAGTTAGGGGGCACCGGGGAGCTGTTTTTT. Translated, it gives CASRELGGTGELFF.

This clonotype was counted many times. This chain joins TRBV20-1 and TRBJ2-6; D is undetermined. Looked up from germline, CDR1 is DFQATT and CDR2 is SNEGSKA (reference sequence). The CDR3 consists of 17 residues. The V end lost 0 bases, the J end lost 0 bases, and 12 bases lay between the germline ends. The chain's CDR3 is CSARDLKESSGANVLTF. For the CDR3, the DNA is TGCAGTGCTAGAGATCTCAAGGAAAGCTCTGGGGCCAACGTCCTGACTTTC.